The T cell receptor beta chain under discussion was sequenced for a study of cytomegalovirus exposure and HLA in healthy donors. Study-wide context: Unique TCR beta sequences numbering fewer than 130 million came from about 179 million T cells in an earlier analysis.

The PCR used 60 Vbeta and 13 Jbeta primers. This table comes from immunoSEQ multiplex PCR, and its TCRdb copy is limited to in-frame clones, with some not included. The table includes about 160,000 clones, roughly 83% detected once. Looked up from germline, CDR1 is SNHLY and CDR2 is FYNNEI. J gave up 5 bases and V 6 bases, and 7 bases lay outside the gene matches. The CDR3 length is 14 residues. V is TRBV2 and J is TRBJ2-5, with 9 bases matching TRBD1. The source is a woman between 18 and 29 years old in good health and CMV-seronegative. Input material: PBMCs. CDR3 sequence reads: CASRVQGALETQYF. CDR3 DNA: TGTGCCAGCAGGGTACAGGGGGCTCTGGAGACCCAGTACTTC.